This T cell receptor beta chain emerged from a study of tumor-infiltrating lymphocytes in primary liver carcinoma. Overall study: The patient group consisted of men and women aged 30 to 69 years.

Notes on the study in general: Merely about 7-24% of top clones occurred in all five tumor regions. A significantly higher top-250-clone fraction was found in tumors than in blood (p = 0.039).

The sample holds many counts of this clonotype. Its antigen remains unidentified. Co-extracting RNA and DNA was done with roughly 17-34 mg of unsorted bulk tissue as input. By surgical resection, the patients were treated for their primary liver carcinoma. Production of TCR beta cDNA used 400 to 650 ng total RNA together with a constant-region primer. Slightly modified ARM-PCR with three nested multiplex PCR rounds yielded TCR beta libraries. TCRdb re-called the multiplex PCR reads with MiXCR, one entry per CDR3 protein. The table lists 100,000 to 150,000 distinct CDR3 sequences, 55% to 75% of them singletons. This clonotype was obtained from a woman aged 55-70 years with primary liver carcinoma and hepatitis B virus infection. Sequenced material: liver tumor tissue from sampling region 3. Subset noted: tumor region T3, left-lateral pole.

The CDR3 loop is CASRYGQETQYF. In nucleotides, the CDR3 is TGCGCCAGCAGATACGGCCAAGAGACCCAGTACTTC. The V gene is TRBV5-1, the J gene TRBJ2-5; D is uncertain. The CDR3 spans 12 residues. V shed 5 bases and J shed 1 base, with 6 bases lying between them. Looked up from germline, CDR1 is SGHRS and CDR2 is YFSETQ.